This TCR beta chain was captured by sequencing in a study of control samples from healthy donors and cancer patients. This CDR3 region has 17 residues. The germline gives CDR1 LNHDA, CDR2 SQIVND (reference sequence). The J segment lost 2 bases and the V segment lost 0 bases, leaving 9 bases of the junction unmatched. Assay used: immunoSEQ multiplex PCR; TCRdb lists only in-frame clones, some missing. This table holds 98,000 or so clones, approximately 82% found once. This chain connects TRBV19 to TRBJ2-5; the match to TRBD2 covers 7 bases. The sequence was collected from a man aged 55-75 years in good health. Sequencing input: blood. CDR3 region: CASSIDASGTQQETQYF. The DNA of the CDR3 is TGTGCCAGTAGTATAGACGCTAGCGGAACCCAGCAAGAGACCCAGTACTTC.